A single sample is the source of the 19 T cell receptor beta chains below, sequenced in a study of blood T cell repertoires in COVID-19. Sequencing used immunoSEQ multiplex PCR; TCRdb keeps in-frame clones, though not all of them. The sample contains a few hundred thousand clones, roughly 80% of which appear only once. Sequenced input: peripheral blood. All receptors derive from a young woman with acute or convalescent COVID-19.

This clone was counted only a few times. CDR3 bases: TGTGCCAGCAGCCAAGATCCGGAGGGGACCTACTATGGCTACACCTTC. Translating gives CASSQDPEGTYYGYTF. This sequence joins TRBV3-1 (or the pseudogene TRBV3-2) and TRBJ1-2; D is possibly TRBD1 (5 bases). V was pared by 0 bases and J by 3 bases, with 14 bases between. Germline V lookup: CDR1 LGHDT, CDR2 YNNKEL (reference sequence). The length of the CDR3 is 16 residues.

This clone was recorded a few times. This chain connects TRBV13 to TRBJ2-1, with a tentative D call TRBD2 (5 bases). This CDR3 is built from 12 residues. Germline V gene sequence: CDR1 PRHDT, CDR2 FYEKMQ (reference sequence). Between the trimmed V and J ends, which lost 6 bases and 10 bases, there was a span of 13 bases. The CDR3 protein is CASRTRAREQFF. The CDR3 DNA sequence: TGTGCCAGCAGAACTAGAGCTCGGGAGCAGTTCTTC.

The rearrangement uses TRBV28 and TRBJ2-7; unclear D gene. The germline V gene encodes CDR1 MDHEN and CDR2 SYDVKM. This CDR3 comprises 12 residues. Between the trimmed V and J ends, which lost 6 bases and 10 bases, there was a span of 16 bases. CDR3 residues: CASRHDSADQYF. The CDR3 region has the DNA TGTGCCAGCAGACATGACTCCGCTGATCAGTACTTC.

The J gene is TRBJ2-1, the V gene TRBV18; 7 positions match TRBD2. Germline CDR1 reads KGHSH; CDR2 reads LQKENI. The V and J ends lost 0 bases and 7 bases, in that order; junction bases with no gene match: 9. This CDR3 comprises 16 residues. As DNA, the CDR3 is TGTGCCAGCTCACCACCTAACGGGAGGACCCTGAATGAGCAGTTCTTC. Its translation: CASSPPNGRTLNEQFF. Full variable domain (remainder filled in from reference TRBV18 and TRBJ2-1): NAGVMQNPRHLVRRRGQEARLRCSPMKGHSHVYWYRQLPEEGLKFMVYLQKENIIDESGMPKERFSAEFPKEGPSILRIQQVVRGDSAAYFCASSPPNGRTLNEQFFGPGTRLTVL.

The chain is built from TRBV14 and TRBJ2-3; a weak D match, TRBD2 (6 bases). V gave up 1 base and J gave up 0 bases, with 14 bases separating them. CDR1 is SGHDN, CDR2 FVKESK, per germline. CDR3 size: 17 residues. CDR3 residues: CASSQVRSGPSTDTQYF. In DNA form, the CDR3 reads TGTGCCAGCAGCCAAGTAAGAAGCGGGCCTAGCACAGATACGCAGTATTTT.

The V gene is TRBV3-1 (or the pseudogene TRBV3-2), the J gene TRBJ2-3, with no clear D. CDR1 LGHDT and CDR2 YNNKEL come from the germline V gene (reference sequence). The V end lost 1 base, the J end lost 0 bases, and 5 bases lay between the germline ends. The CDR3 runs to 14 residues. The DNA for the CDR3 is TGTGCCAGCAGCCAAGTTCTCAGCACAGATACGCAGTATTTT. It codes for CASSQVLSTDTQYF.

CDR3 nucleotides: TGTGCCAGCAGTGGGTGGGGACAGGGAAGCTCGGATACGCAGTATTTT. It yields the protein CASSGWGQGSSDTQYF. The genes are TRBV6-1 and TRBJ2-3, with TRBD1 matching over 9 bases. The germline V gene encodes CDR1 MNHNS and CDR2 SASEGT. Trimming cost V 4 bases and J 6 bases; bases outside gene matches: 11. CDR3 length: 16 amino acids.

This clone was observed a handful of times. The rearrangement uses TRBV6-5 and TRBJ1-1; D possibly corresponds to TRBD1 (5 bases). V was pared by 6 bases and J by 4 bases, with 18 bases between. The CDR3 covers 15 residues. Germline lookup yields CDR1 MNHEY and CDR2 SVGAGI. The CDR3 sequence is CASSDGGSGGTEAFF. The CDR3 DNA is TGTGCCAGCAGCGACGGGGGGTCTGGAGGCACTGAAGCTTTCTTT.

The table lists this clone with a few counts. The genes are TRBV27 and TRBJ1-3, with 10 bases lining up with TRBD1. In germline, CDR1 is MNHEY, CDR2 SMNVEV (reference sequence). The CDR3 totals 19 residues. The V gene end was trimmed by 6 bases and the J gene end by 3 bases; junction bases not matched to a gene: 17. CDR3 coding DNA: TGTGCCAGCAGCCGAATTCCCCTAAGACAGGGGGCATTTGGAAACACCATATATTTT. The encoded protein is CASSRIPLRQGAFGNTIYF.

CDR3 residues: CARSRGVGHGYTF. In DNA, the CDR3 is TGTGCCAGAAGCCGCGGGGTCGGGCACGGCTACACCTTC. This chain uses TRBV5-3 with TRBJ1-2, with D hard to call. TRBV5-3 is designated an ORF whose function remains uncertain. Trimming cost V 4 bases and J 8 bases, with 15 bases left between them. The CDR3 is made up of 13 amino acids.

The rearrangement uses TRBV7-8 and TRBJ2-1, with D possibly TRBD2 on 6 matching bases. Germline V gene sequence: CDR1 SGHVS, CDR2 FQNEAQ. The CDR3 extends over 14 amino acids. Trimming left V 3 bases short and J 10 bases short, with 16 bases between. CDR3 nucleotides: TGTGCCAGCAGCTTCCAGCCCGGTGCGGGGGAGCAGTTCTTC. The encoded protein is CASSFQPGAGEQFF.

This clone was seen a single time. V usage is TRBV5-5 and J usage is TRBJ2-7; D is undetermined. Trimming took 3 bases from V and 4 from J, leaving 8 bases between them. Looked up from germline, CDR1 is SGHKS and CDR2 is YYEKEE (reference sequence). The CDR3 totals 12 residues. The CDR3 DNA reads as TGTGCCAGCAGCTCAGACTGGTACGAGCAGTACTTC. This codes for CASSSDWYEQYF.

This clone was counted once. This chain links TRBV30 with TRBJ1-1; D possibly corresponds to TRBD1 (5 bases). Germline CDR1 is GTSNPN and CDR2 is SVGIG (reference sequence). The V end was cut by 1 base, the J end by 0 bases, with 12 bases between. CDR3 length: 15 amino acids. Here the CDR3 DNA reads TGTGCCTGGAGTGCCCCGACAGACTTGAACACTGAAGCTTTCTTT. Translated, it gives CAWSAPTDLNTEAFF.

This chain joins TRBV6-5 and TRBJ2-7, with TRBD2 matching 13 bases. V was pared by 4 bases and J by 3 bases, with 6 bases of the junction left unmatched. The CDR3 length is 16 residues. CDR1 MNHEY and CDR2 SVGAGI come from the germline V gene. For the CDR3, the DNA is TGTGCCAGCAGTTTCGGACTAGCGGGAGCTAGCTACGAGCAGTACTTC. The encoded protein is CASSFGLAGASYEQYF.

This clone was recorded once. This chain links TRBV2 with TRBJ1-1; 7 nucleotides agree with TRBD1. With 4 bases clipped from V and 3 bases from J, the junction kept 5 bases outside the gene matches. Germline CDR1 and CDR2: SNHLY and FYNNEI. This CDR3 spans 14 amino acids. CDR3 sequence (DNA): TGTGCCAGCAGTGTCCAGGGGGTAGACACTGAAGCTTTCTTT. It is translated as CASSVQGVDTEAFF.

V gene TRBV5-6 combines with J gene TRBJ1-2; D is possibly TRBD1 (6 bases). In germline, CDR1 is SGHDT, CDR2 YYEEEE. V was trimmed by 0 bases and J by 6 bases, leaving 15 bases between them. This CDR3 is built from 15 residues. The CDR3 sequence: CASSLAPGGADGYTF. Here the CDR3 DNA reads TGTGCCAGCAGCTTGGCCCCGGGGGGCGCAGATGGCTACACCTTC.

This rearrangement joins TRBV19 to TRBJ2-3; 13 bases match TRBD2. The CDR3 runs to 16 residues. Germline V gene data show CDR1 as LNHDA and CDR2 as SQIVND (reference sequence). The ends lost 4 bases at V and 3 bases at J; junction bases unmatched: 4. In nucleotides, the CDR3 is TGTGCCAGTAGTACCATACTAGCGGGGGGGACAGATACGCAGTATTTT. As protein: CASSTILAGGTDTQYF.

The chain carries TRBV29-1 and TRBJ1-1; 7 nucleotides match TRBD1. This CDR3 spans 12 amino acids. Trimming removed 4 bases from V and 10 bases from J; junction bases left unmatched: 9. The germline CDR1 and CDR2 sequences are SQVTM and ANQGSEA. The CDR3 region has the DNA TGCAGCGTTGCCGACAGGGCCGGAGGAGCTTTCTTT. It codes for CSVADRAGGAFF.

The chain is built from TRBV7-2 and TRBJ1-2, with D perhaps TRBD1 (5 bases). The CDR3 sequence is 14 residues long. V lost 5 bases and J 3 bases, leaving 13 bases between the germline ends. Looked up from germline, CDR1 is SGHTA and CDR2 is FQGNSA. CDR3 region: CASSPRQTDYGYTF. CDR3 DNA sequence: TGTGCCAGCAGCCCGCGACAGACCGACTATGGCTACACCTTC.